This is a list of T cell receptor beta chains from one sample in a study of blood T cells in healthy people across ages. A single record per CDR3 protein comes from TCRdb applying MiXCR to the 5' RACE reads. The sample includes a few hundred thousand distinct CDR3 sequences, about 49% of them seen just once. The sample consisted of blood. These receptors were obtained from a man aged 55 to 70 in good health. The CDR3 runs from the conserved cysteine through the conserved F or W. Each record gives: J gene, D gene, clone size, V gene, CDR3 DNA, CDR3 protein. The D gene is left open where the match is weak. The listing skips clone size in some rows; elsewhere it reads once, few, many or a size class.

TRBJ2-1 | . | . | TRBV29-1 | TGCAGCGTTGAGGGCGGAAGGGAGACCCAGTTCTTC | CSVEGGRETQFF
TRBJ2-1 | . | . | TRBV7-2 | TGTGCCAGCAGCTTACCCGGGCCACTCCTGTTCTTC | CASSLPGPLLFF
TRBJ1-2 | . | . | TRBV3-1 | TGTGCCAGCAGCCAAGATAATCAGGGCGTCTATGGCTACACCTTC | CASSQDNQGVYGYTF
TRBJ2-3 | TRBD2 | few | TRBV10-3 | TGTGCCATCAGTGAGGGACTAGCGGGAGGGGTGCGCACAGATACGCAGTATTTT | CAISEGLAGGVRTDTQYF
TRBJ2-3 | . | . | TRBV25-1 | TGTGCCAGCAGTGAATCGTGGGGGTTCACAGATACGCAGTATTTT | CASSESWGFTDTQYF
TRBJ2-7 | . | . | TRBV28 | TGTACCAGTCATGGCGGGGCGGGCGGGGTCTCCTACGAGCAGTACTTC | CTSHGGAGGVSYEQYF
TRBJ2-5 | . | . | TRBV6-6 | TGTGCCAGCAGCGGTGGGAGTGAGACCCAGTACTTC | CASSGGSETQYF
TRBJ1-3 | . | . | TRBV12-3/TRBV12-4 | TGTGCCAGCAGCACAGGCGGGTCTGGAAACACCATATATTTT | CASSTGGSGNTIYF
TRBJ1-2 | . | . | TRBV18 | TGTGCCAGCTCACCAATCAGGGATTCGGGCTACACCTTC | CASSPIRDSGYTF
TRBJ2-7 | TRBD2 | . | TRBV20-1 | TGCAGTGCTGGGACTAGCGGGAATTCATACGAGCAGTACTTC | CSAGTSGNSYEQYF
TRBJ2-1 | TRBD2 | . | TRBV4-3 | TGCGCCAGCAGCCAAGAACCTAGCGGGAGGGCCTTGGATGAGCAGTTCTTC | CASSQEPSGRALDEQFF
TRBJ2-7 | TRBD2 | . | TRBV5-1 | TGCGCCAGCAGCTTGGCCGTGGGGGTAGCGGGAGAGGAGGACGAGCAGTACTTC | CASSLAVGVAGEEDEQYF
TRBJ2-5 | . | . | TRBV4-1 | TGCGCCAGCAGCCAAGATAAGGTCGGGTACAATGAGCAGTACTTC | CASSQDKVGYNEQYF
TRBJ2-1 | . | . | TRBV7-9 | TGTGCCAGCAGCTTACCGGCGGGACGGATGTACAATGAGCAGTTCTTC | CASSLPAGRMYNEQFF